This record covers a single TCR beta chain. The antigen this receptor binds is unknown. No much larger clone is present one base from it, and per-base qualities are unavailable. The germline V gene sets CDR1 to MNHEY and CDR2 to SVGEGT. Inclusive of the bounding cysteine and phenylalanine, the CDR3 is 14 residues long. Just the 42-base CDR3 DNA is kept, in frame starting at base 1. V gives up 4 bases and J gives up 0 bases, and the segment between their germline ends measures 9 bases. Sequencing instrument: Illumina NovaSeq 6000. cDNA libraries for TCRalpha and TCRbeta were prepared by 5'RACE using constant-segment primers, with sample barcodes and unique molecular identifiers added. Trizol reagent was used to extract RNA from every sample. Amplification of the libraries took two PCR steps, and the second step added a second sample barcode plus Illumina TruSeq adapters. Libraries were sequenced on an Illumina NovaSeq with 2 x 150 bp paired-end reads. The published analysis was carried out like this. With migec v1.2.7, reads were demultiplexed and then collapsed into UMI-guided consensus sequences. Using mixcr v2.1.11, the UMI consensuses were aligned to TRA and TRB V and J templates and assembled into clonotypes. Expanded or contracted clonotypes were those called significant by both edgeR and NoisET, with noise models trained on biological replicates. For edgeR calls, the cutoffs were a false discovery rate-adjusted p below 0.01 and a log2 fold-change threshold of 1. PCA with hierarchical clustering of max-normalized trajectories of the 1000 most abundant clonotypes was used as exploratory dynamics analysis. The CD4 or CD8 phenotype of responding clones was assigned using the separately sequenced CD4+ and CD8+ repertoires. In TCRdb, the public reads were trimmed at Q25 with fastp and aligned with MiXCR, with productive beta chains retained. Each CDR3 protein gets just one entry, which takes the most common genes and DNA from the rows behind it. The authors' filters were not applied to this entry. The sample yields about 360,000 distinct CDR3 sequences; under 15% were counted once. The ten largest clones represent roughly 22% of the sample.

This entry is derived from a study of T-cell memory formation after mild COVID-19 listed by TCRdb under 2021. For the wider study: TCR sequence clusters from the two donors were found to be largely donor specific. The cohort comprised two young, previously healthy adult volunteers, one female and one male. In a couple of donors, T-cell clones that expanded and contracted after mild COVID-19 were tracked by sequencing TCRalpha and TCRbeta repertoires over time. On the study overall, not on this receptor specifically: Only a couple of mild cases were covered in the study, and larger cohorts including severe cases with pre-infection samples were considered necessary. Clones contracting from day 15 to 85 had balanced CD4/CD8 phenotypes, while a second wave expanding from day 15 to 37 was biased towards CD4+. Contracting CD4+ clones were located mainly in the CM and EM memory subsets, whereas CD8+ clones were found to be enriched in EMRA. Some responding clones were detected in pre-infection memory, suggesting pre-existing cross-reactive memory T cells joined the SARS-CoV-2 response. Whether the second-wave clones peaking on day 37 were SARS-CoV-2 specific was not confirmed.

PBMCs were isolated by Ficoll-Paque density gradient centrifugation. The receptor's source is a man aged 18 to 29 who had mild COVID-19 (a few samples of this study predate the infection). The sample titles of this study are shuffled in the database, so cell type and time point are left out; the donor was told from shared clones. The material sequenced was PBMCs or a T cell subset sorted from them (not recorded which). The sequence links TRBV6-2 or TRBV6-3 to TRBJ1-2; 5 matching bases give a weak D call of TRBD1. The nucleotide sequence is TGTGCCAGCAGTTCGGGACGAGCTAACTATGGCTACACCTTC. This encodes CASSSGRANYGYTF.